This TCR beta chain emerged from a study of blood T cell repertoires in COVID-19. Study-wide background: PBMCs, B-cell-depleted T cells, or T cells provided the cDNA or gDNA that made up the material.

The data were produced by immunoSEQ multiplex PCR, yet TCRdb's version contains in-frame clones alone and is incomplete. The table records about 100,000 clones, about 80% of them present only once. This CDR3 contains 14 residues. CDR1 is KGHSH and CDR2 is LQKENI in the germline V gene. V lost 6 bases to trimming and J lost 4 bases; unmatched junction nucleotides: 6. The origin of this receptor is a man aged 55 to 69 with acute or convalescent COVID-19. The sequenced sample was peripheral blood. The chain uses TRBV18 and TRBJ1-5, with 7 bases identical to TRBD1. CDR3 amino acids: CASSLDRVNQPQHF. In DNA, the CDR3 is TGTGCCAGCTCCCTCGACAGGGTGAATCAGCCCCAGCATTTT.